This TCR beta chain derives from a study of shared clonotypes between healthy human individuals (TCRdb year 2020). At the level of the whole study: The cohort included three men and two women between 18 and 49 years of age. Per donor, three plates each were used for CD4 naive and CD4 memory, two for CD8 naive, and one for CD8 memory. The study deeply sequenced blood TCR repertoires of five healthy adults to estimate repertoire size and the extent of clonotype sharing between individuals. Libraries were prepared and TCR repertoires were sequenced by different laboratories using diverse techniques, in order to increase sequencing depth and limit assay-specific biases. Leukapheresis yielded between about 0.94 and 10 billion PBMCs per donor. Here is what the overall study found, with its caveats: Incomplete sequencing was indicated by rarefaction of sorted-subset datasets, despite the large sequencing depth. Higher generation probabilities were observed for clonotypes shared by all four sorted-subset donors than for non-shared clonotypes. Naive subsets generally had larger estimated clonotype richness than memory subsets did. Sampling was limited to blood, and TCR repertoires in tissue likely differ from TCR repertoires in blood. Across a few donors, roughly 5% of naive CD4, around 3.5% of naive CD8, approximately 2.5% of memory CD4, and 0.4% of memory CD8 clonotypes were shared. Because the study included a small number of donors, the genetic and exposure-history diversity represented was limited. Based on pairwise subsampling, the degree of clonotype sharing among donors was expected to be affected by sequencing depth.

Using the deep immunoSEQ assay, TCR CDR3 regions were amplified from genomic DNA by multiplex PCR. For each cell subset, the extracted genomic DNA was distributed evenly across all wells of several immunoSEQ 96-well plates, and each plate served as one replicate. Each replicate PCR for sorted subsets received about 0.2 ug genomic DNA, equal to roughly 29,000 T cell genomes. Purified libraries were measured with a Qubit 3.0 fluorometer, size-checked on a Bioanalyzer 2100, and measured again with the KAPA Library Quantification kit. Every immunoSEQ 96-well plate was sequenced on a dedicated single-read 150-cycle Illumina NextSeq 550 flow cell. As for how the authors treated the data: Because only junctional sequences without quality scores were contained in the immunoSEQ output, filtering matching that applied to full-length reads could not be performed. Sequences were annotated with PyIR, a Python wrapper for IgBLAST v1.9, and V/J genes and CDR3 were assigned using IMGT germline references. Reads with weak V/J assignments (E-value above 1e-6), missing CDR3, stop codons, out-of-frame junctions, or ambiguous translated residues were removed. V3J clonotypes were defined as sequences sharing the same inferred V gene, J gene, and CDR3 amino acid sequence. Percentage overlap between repertoires was calculated by dividing the number of shared unique clonotypes by the size of the smaller repertoire. Repertoire richness was assessed with RTK rarefaction, the Chao1 estimator, and Recon v2.1 estimates of unobserved clonotypes. Generation probabilities were computed with OLGA for all TCRbeta clonotypes obtained by the gDNA method from several donors. TCRdb retrieved this table from immuneACCESS and kept in-frame rearrangements only. Not all clones are present; in checked studies, unresolved V genes account for under half, and no reason is known for the remainder. That table is the source of V, J and clone size, and D and trimming were worked out from the DNA. Counted in this sample were under 1,100,000 clones; roughly 70% of them appeared once. Approximately 1.5% of the sample rests with the top ten.

The donors were healthy, HIV-negative adults who had no recently reported acute infections or vaccinations. Every donor was a Caucasian adult living in Nashville, Tennessee, USA. Magnetic negative selection was used to enrich CD4+ T cells, after which naive cells were positively selected on CD45RA and the negative fraction became the memory subset. Blood was obtained by leukapheresis, after which PBMCs were separated by Ficoll-Histopaque density gradient centrifugation and cryopreserved in liquid nitrogen vapor phase. Purity and quantity of every magnetically sorted T cell population were checked by analytical flow cytometry. From each sorted fraction, genomic DNA was isolated and quantified by UV absorbance on a Nanodrop 2000c. V was cut back by 1 base and J by 8 bases, leaving a gap of 11 bases between them. CDR1 SGHTA and CDR2 FQGNSA were looked up in the germline V gene. The CDR3 runs 13 residues from the cysteine to the phenylalanine. Only the CDR3 portion is preserved as DNA: 39 bases, with reading frame beginning at the first base.

Turning to this clone: Its binding antigen is unknown. The input lacks base qualities; no much larger clone sits a single base away.

This TCR came from a man between 18 and 29 years old in good health. Sequences were obtained from memory CD4+ T cells sorted from blood. The sample's cell subset or site label, in plain terms: CD45RA-negative fraction. This chain joins TRBV7-2 to TRBJ1-2; the D gene assignment is ambiguous. CDR3 region: CASSLGLIRGYTF. Here is the DNA: TGTGCCAGCAGCTTAGGTCTAATCCGAGGCTACACCTTC.